Following are 3 T cell receptor beta chains from one sample sequenced in a study of cytomegalovirus exposure and HLA in healthy donors. This PCR relied on a set of 60 Vbeta primers and 13 Jbeta primers. The repertoire was sequenced with immunoSEQ multiplex PCR; TCRdb's copy has only in-frame clones and lacks some. The data show around 140,000 clones, around 80% seen once. Input material: PBMCs. The receptors were gathered from a man in his thirties or forties in good health and CMV-seropositive.

This sequence joins TRBV5-4 and TRBJ2-7; 11 bases match TRBD2. V dropped 0 bases and J dropped 5; count of bases not matched to a gene: 13. This CDR3 is built from 18 residues. From germline, CDR1 is SGHNT and CDR2 YYREEE (reference sequence). CDR3 nucleotide sequence: TGTGCCAGCAGCTTGGGGGGTAGCGGGGGGGCGCCTATGAACGAGCAGTACTTC. Encoded protein: CASSLGGSGGAPMNEQYF. The whole variable domain, remainder taken from reference TRBV5-4 and TRBJ2-7, is ETGVTQSPTHLIKTRGQQVTLRCSSQSGHNTVSWYQQALGQGPQFIFQYYREEENGRGNFPPRFSGLQFPNYSSELNVNALELDDSALYLCASSLGGSGGAPMNEQYFGPGTRLTVT.

This rearrangement joins TRBV2 to TRBJ2-3; D gene uncertain. CDR1 is SNHLY, CDR2 FYNNEI, per germline. The length of the CDR3 is 12 residues. The ends were cut back, 5 bases at V and 6 bases at J, with 9 bases in the middle. The CDR3 sequence: CASSPERDTQYF. The CDR3 nucleotides read TGTGCCAGCAGTCCTGAGAGGGATACGCAGTATTTT.

In the case of this clone: Other DNA sequences within the sample encode an identical CDR3. The genes are TRBV2 and TRBJ1-5, with D possibly being TRBD1 (5 bases). The length of the CDR3 is 14 residues. In germline, CDR1 is SNHLY, CDR2 FYNNEI. V was shortened by 1 base and J by 6 bases, with 10 bases between the two germline ends. The CDR3 bases are TGTGCCAGCAGTGAAGAGACAGTAGGTCAGCCCCAGCATTTT. This codes for CASSEETVGQPQHF.